Sequencing of this T cell receptor (beta chain) was carried out in a study of shared clonotypes between healthy human individuals. As for the study in general: The composition of the donors was a couple of women and a few men aged 18 to 49. General study points: Incomplete sequencing of sorted subsets was indicated by rarefaction despite large depth. Non-shared clonotypes displayed generation probabilities falling below those of clonotypes present in all four donors.

A remark on this clone: Its antigen is undetermined.

It was CD45RO-negative cells, positively selected for CCR7, that made up naive CD8 cells, with terminally differentiated effector memory CD45RA+ cells excluded. Once extracted for a subset, genomic DNA was divided evenly among several immunoSEQ plates. Libraries were prepared by immunoSEQ multiplex PCR; TCRdb keeps only in-frame clonotypes and omits some of them. Among 2 million to 2.5 million clones listed, 90% to 95% were seen once. CDR1 is SGHTA, CDR2 FQGTGA, per germline. V was clipped by 6 bases and J by 7 bases, with 12 bases between them. The length of the CDR3 is 13 residues. This chain connects TRBV7-3 to TRBJ2-2; D call uncertain. The receptor's source is a young man in good health. Some clones in this sample may be carry-over from other donors' samples. The specimen was naive CD8+ T cells from PBMCs. Here the CDR3 DNA reads TGTGCCAGCAGAACCGCCCTCGGCGGGGAGCTGTTTTTT. It codes for CASRTALGGELFF.